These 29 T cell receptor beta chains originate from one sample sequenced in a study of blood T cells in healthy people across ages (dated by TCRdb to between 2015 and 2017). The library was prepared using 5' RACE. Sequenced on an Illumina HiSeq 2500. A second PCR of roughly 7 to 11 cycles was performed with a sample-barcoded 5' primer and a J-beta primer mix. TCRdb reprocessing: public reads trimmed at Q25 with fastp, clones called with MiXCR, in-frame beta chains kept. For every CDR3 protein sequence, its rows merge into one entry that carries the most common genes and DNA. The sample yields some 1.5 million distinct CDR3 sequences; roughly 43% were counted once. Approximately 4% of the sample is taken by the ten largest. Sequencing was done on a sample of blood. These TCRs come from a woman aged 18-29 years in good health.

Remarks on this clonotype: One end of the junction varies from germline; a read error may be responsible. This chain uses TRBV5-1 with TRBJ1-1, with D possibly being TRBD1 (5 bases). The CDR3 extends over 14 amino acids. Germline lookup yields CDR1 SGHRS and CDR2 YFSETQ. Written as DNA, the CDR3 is TGCGCCAGCAGCTTGGGGGGCTGGAACACTGGAGCTTTCTTT. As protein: CASSLGGWNTGAFF. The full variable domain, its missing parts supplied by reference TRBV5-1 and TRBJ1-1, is KAGVTQTPRYLIKTRGQQVTLSCSPISGHRSVSWYQQTPGQGLQFLFEYFSETQRNKGNFPGRFSGRQFSNSRSEMNVSTLELGDSALYLCASSLGGWNTGAFFGQGTRLTVV.

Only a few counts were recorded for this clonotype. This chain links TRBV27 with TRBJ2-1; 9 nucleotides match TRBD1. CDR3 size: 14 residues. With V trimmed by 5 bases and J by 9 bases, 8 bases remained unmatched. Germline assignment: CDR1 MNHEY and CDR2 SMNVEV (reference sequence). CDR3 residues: CASSHPGQGFEQFF. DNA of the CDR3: TGTGCCAGCAGTCACCCGGGACAGGGATTTGAGCAGTTCTTC.

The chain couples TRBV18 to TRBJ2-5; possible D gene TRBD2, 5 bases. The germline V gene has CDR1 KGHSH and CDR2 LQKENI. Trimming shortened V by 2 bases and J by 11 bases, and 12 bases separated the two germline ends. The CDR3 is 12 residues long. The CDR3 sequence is CASSPSAPGQYF. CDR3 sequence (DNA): TGTGCCAGCTCACCAAGCGCCCCGGGGCAGTACTTC.

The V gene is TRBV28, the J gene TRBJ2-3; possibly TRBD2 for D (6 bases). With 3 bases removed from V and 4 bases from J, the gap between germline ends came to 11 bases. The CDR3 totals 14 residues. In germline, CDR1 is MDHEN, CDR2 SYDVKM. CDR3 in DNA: TGTGCCAGCAGTTTCATCCGCGGGGCAGATACGCAGTATTTT. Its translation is CASSFIRGADTQYF.

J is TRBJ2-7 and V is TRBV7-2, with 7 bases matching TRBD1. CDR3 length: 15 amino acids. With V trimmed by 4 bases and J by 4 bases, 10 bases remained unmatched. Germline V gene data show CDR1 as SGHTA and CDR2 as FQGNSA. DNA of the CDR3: TGTGCCAGCAGCTCTAAGCCGGGACAGCCATACGAGCAGTACTTC. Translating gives CASSSKPGQPYEQYF. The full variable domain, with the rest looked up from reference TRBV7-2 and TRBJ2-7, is GAGVSQSPSNKVTEKGKDVELRCDPISGHTALYWYRQSLGQGLEFLIYFQGNSAPDKSGLPSDRFSAERTGGSVSTLTIQRTQQEDSAVYLCASSSKPGQPYEQYFGPGTRLTVT.

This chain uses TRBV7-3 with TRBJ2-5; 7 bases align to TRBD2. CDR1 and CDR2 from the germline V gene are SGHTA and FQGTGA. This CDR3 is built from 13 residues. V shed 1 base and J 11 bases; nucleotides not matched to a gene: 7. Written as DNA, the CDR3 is TGTGCCAGCAGCTTAATGCTAGCGGATGAGCAGTACTTC. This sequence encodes CASSLMLADEQYF.

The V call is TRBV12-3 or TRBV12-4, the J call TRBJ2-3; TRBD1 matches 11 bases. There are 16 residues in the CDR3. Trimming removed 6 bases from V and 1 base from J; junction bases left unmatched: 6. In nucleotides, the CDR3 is TGTGCCAGCAGCCGGGGACAGGGGGTGGGCACAGATACGCAGTATTTT. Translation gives CASSRGQGVGTDTQYF.

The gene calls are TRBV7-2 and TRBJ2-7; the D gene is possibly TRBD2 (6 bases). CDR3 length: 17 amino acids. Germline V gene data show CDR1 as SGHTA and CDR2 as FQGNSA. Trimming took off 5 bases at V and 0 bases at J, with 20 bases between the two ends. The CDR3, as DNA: TGTGCCAGCAGCCGAAACACTATTGGACTATCCTCCTACGAGCAGTACTTC. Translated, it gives CASSRNTIGLSSYEQYF.

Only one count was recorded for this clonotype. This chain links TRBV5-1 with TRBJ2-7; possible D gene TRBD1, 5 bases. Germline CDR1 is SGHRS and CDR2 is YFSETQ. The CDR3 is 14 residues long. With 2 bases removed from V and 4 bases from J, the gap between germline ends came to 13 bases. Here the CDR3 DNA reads TGCGCCAGCAGCTTACAAGCACGGACATACGAGCAGTACTTC. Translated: CASSLQARTYEQYF.

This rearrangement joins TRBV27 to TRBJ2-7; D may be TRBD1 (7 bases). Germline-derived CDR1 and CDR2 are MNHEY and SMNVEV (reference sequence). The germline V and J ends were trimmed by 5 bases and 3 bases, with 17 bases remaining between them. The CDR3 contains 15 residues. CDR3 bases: TGTGCCAGCAGTCCTCAGGGGGGATCCATCTACGAGCAGTACTTC. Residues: CASSPQGGSIYEQYF.

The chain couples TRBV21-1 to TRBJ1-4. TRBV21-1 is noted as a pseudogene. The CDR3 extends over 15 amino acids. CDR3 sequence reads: CASSSFGTLNEKLFF. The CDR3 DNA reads TGTGCCAGTTCATCGTTTGGGACTTTGAATGAAAAACTGTTTTTT.

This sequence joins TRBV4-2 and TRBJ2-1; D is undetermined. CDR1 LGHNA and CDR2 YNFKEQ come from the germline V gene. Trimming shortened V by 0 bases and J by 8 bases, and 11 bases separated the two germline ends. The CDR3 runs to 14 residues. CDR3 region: CASSQDPVSDEQFF. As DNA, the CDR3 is TGTGCCAGCAGCCAAGACCCGGTTTCCGATGAGCAGTTCTTC.

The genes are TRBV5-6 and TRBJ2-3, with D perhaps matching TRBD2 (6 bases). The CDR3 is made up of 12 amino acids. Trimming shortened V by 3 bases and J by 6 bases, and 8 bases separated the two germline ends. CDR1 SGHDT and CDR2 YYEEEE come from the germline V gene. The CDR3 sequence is CASSWGDDTQYF. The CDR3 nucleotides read TGTGCCAGCAGCTGGGGGGACGATACGCAGTATTTT.

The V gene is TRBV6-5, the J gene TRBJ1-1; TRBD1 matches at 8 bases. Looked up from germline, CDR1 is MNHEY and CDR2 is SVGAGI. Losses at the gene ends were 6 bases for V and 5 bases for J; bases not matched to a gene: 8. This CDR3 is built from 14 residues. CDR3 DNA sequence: TGTGCCAGCAGGACCGACAGGGGTTTAACTGAAGCTTTCTTT. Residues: CASRTDRGLTEAFF.

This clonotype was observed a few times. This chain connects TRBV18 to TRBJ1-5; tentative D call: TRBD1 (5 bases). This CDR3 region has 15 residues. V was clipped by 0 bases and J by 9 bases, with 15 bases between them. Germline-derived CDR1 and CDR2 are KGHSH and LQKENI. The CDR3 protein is CASSPPLVRGRPQHF. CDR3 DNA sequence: TGTGCCAGCTCACCACCGCTTGTGAGGGGAAGGCCCCAGCATTTT.

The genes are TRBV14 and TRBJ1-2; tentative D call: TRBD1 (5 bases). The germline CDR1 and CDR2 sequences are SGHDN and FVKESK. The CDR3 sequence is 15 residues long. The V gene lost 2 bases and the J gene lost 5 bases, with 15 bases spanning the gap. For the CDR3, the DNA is TGTGCCAGCAGCCAACTCGGGACCGGGGGTTATGGCTACACCTTC. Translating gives CASSQLGTGGYGYTF.

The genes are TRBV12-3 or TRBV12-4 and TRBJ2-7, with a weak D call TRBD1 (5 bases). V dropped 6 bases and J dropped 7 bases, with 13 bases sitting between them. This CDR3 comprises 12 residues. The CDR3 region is CASRTDPMEQYF. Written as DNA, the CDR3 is TGTGCCAGCAGGACAGACCCTATGGAGCAGTACTTC.

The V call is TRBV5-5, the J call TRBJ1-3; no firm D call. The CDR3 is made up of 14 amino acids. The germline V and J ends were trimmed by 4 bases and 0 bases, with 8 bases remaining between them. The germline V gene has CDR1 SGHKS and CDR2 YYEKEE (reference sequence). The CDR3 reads CASSAGNSGNTIYF. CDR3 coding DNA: TGTGCCAGCAGCGCCGGGAACTCTGGAAACACCATATATTTT.

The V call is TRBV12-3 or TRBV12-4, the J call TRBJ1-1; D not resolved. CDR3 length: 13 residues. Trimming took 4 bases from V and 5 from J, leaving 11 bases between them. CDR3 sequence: CASSSNRWTEAFF. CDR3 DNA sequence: TGTGCCAGCAGTTCCAATAGGTGGACTGAAGCTTTCTTT.

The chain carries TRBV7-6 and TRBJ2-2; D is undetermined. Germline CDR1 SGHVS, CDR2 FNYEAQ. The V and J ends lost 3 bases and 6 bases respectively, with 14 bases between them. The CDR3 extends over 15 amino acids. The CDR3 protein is CASSFILGAPGELFF. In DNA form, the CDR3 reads TGTGCCAGCAGCTTCATCCTGGGCGCACCCGGGGAGCTGTTTTTT.

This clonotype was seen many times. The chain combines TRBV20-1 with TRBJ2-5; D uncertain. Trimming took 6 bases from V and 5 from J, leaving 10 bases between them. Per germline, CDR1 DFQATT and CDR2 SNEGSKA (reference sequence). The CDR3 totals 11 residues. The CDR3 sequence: CSAPTVETQYF. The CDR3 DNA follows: TGCAGTGCCCCGACTGTGGAGACCCAGTACTTC.

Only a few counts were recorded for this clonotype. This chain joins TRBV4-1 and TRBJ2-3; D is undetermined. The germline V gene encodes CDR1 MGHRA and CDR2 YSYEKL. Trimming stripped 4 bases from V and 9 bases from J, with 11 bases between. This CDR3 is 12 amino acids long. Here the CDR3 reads CASSPGRTTQYF. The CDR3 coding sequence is TGCGCCAGCAGCCCCGGCAGGACGACGCAGTATTTT.

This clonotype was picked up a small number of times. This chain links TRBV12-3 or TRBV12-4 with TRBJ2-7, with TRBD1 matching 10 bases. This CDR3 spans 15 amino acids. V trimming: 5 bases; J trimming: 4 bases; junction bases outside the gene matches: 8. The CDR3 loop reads CASSRPTGGFYEQYF. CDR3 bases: TGTGCCAGCAGTCGCCCGACAGGGGGCTTTTACGAGCAGTACTTC.

This CDR3 reads CASSEGGTDEKLFF. The CDR3 nucleotides are TGTGCCAGCAGTGAAGGGGGGACAGATGAAAAACTGTTTTTT. This rearrangement joins TRBV6-1 to TRBJ1-4, with 7 bases matching TRBD1. The junction had 2 bases not matched to a gene; V was cut back by 1 base and J by 6 bases. This CDR3 has 14 residues. CDR1 is MNHNS and CDR2 is SASEGT in the germline V gene.

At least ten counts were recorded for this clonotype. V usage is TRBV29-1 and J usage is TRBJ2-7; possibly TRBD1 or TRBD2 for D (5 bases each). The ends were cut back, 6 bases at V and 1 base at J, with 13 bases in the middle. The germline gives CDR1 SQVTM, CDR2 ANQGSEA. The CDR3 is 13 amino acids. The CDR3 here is CSVGPLASYEQYF. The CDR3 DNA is TGCAGCGTGGGGCCTCTAGCATCCTACGAGCAGTACTTC.

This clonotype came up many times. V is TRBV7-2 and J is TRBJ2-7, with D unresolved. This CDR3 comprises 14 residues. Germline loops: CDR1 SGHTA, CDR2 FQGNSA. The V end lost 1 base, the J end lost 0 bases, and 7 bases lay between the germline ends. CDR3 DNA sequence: TGTGCCAGCAGCTTAGGTCATAGCTCCTACGAGCAGTACTTC. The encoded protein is CASSLGHSSYEQYF.

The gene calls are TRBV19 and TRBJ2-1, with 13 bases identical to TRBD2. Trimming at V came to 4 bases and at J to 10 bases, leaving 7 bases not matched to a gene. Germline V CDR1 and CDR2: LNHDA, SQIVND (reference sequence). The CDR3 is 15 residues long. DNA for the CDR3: TGTGCCAGTAGTACCGGGACTAGCGGGATTGGAGAGCAGTTCTTC. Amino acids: CASSTGTSGIGEQFF.

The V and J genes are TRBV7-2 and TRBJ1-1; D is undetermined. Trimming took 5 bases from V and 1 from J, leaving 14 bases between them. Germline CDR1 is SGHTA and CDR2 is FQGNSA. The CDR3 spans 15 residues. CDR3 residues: CASSQSVQRNTEAFF. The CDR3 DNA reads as TGTGCCAGCAGCCAAAGTGTACAACGGAACACTGAAGCTTTCTTT.

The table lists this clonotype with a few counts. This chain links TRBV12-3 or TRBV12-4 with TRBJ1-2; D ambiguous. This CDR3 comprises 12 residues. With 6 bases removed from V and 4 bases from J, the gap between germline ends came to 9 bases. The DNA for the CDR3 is TGTGCCAGCAGCCCGGACCTCTATGGCTACACCTTC. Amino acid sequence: CASSPDLYGYTF.